These 9 T cell receptor beta chains were sequenced from one sample in a study of T cell changes during pregnancy in multiple sclerosis. Sequenced by immunoSEQ multiplex PCR; TCRdb stores in-frame clones only, minus some. The profile shows approximately 63,000 clones, over 85% of them singletons. The material was CD8+ T cells from peripheral blood mononuclear cells, obtained in the third trimester of pregnancy. The receptor source for this set is a female donor with multiple sclerosis, enrolled in a pregnancy study.

The rearrangement links TRBV4-1 to TRBJ2-2; TRBD2 might be the D (6 bases). The CDR3 has 16 residues. Germline V gives CDR1 MGHRA, CDR2 YSYEKL. Trimming pared 2 bases from V and 6 bases from J, leaving 16 bases between. CDR3 in DNA: TGCGCCAGCAGCCAACATCTCCTTGGGGGGTCCGGGGAGCTGTTTTTT. This sequence encodes CASSQHLLGGSGELFF.

The chain employs TRBV2 and TRBJ2-5; 8 nucleotides match TRBD2. After removal of 6 bases from V and 5 bases from J, the junction contained 5 bases not matched to a gene. The germline V gene has CDR1 SNHLY and CDR2 FYNNEI. The CDR3 is 13 amino acids. The CDR3 protein is CASRDSGKETQYF. In DNA form, the CDR3 reads TGTGCCAGCAGGGATAGCGGGAAGGAGACCCAGTACTTC.

V gene TRBV29-1 combines with J gene TRBJ2-7; D is ambiguous. Trimming took off 6 bases at V and 0 bases at J, with 9 bases between the two ends. There are 12 residues in the CDR3. Germline CDR1 reads SQVTM; CDR2 reads ANQGSEA. The CDR3 coding sequence is TGCAGCGTGAGTCTCGCCTCCTACGAGCAGTACTTC. It yields the protein CSVSLASYEQYF.

This chain joins TRBV6-1 and TRBJ2-1; 8 bases fit TRBD2. Germline trimming cut 1 base from V and 6 bases from J; bases unmatched to any gene: 5. CDR3 length equals 15 residues. Germline-derived CDR1 and CDR2 are MNHNS and SASEGT. The CDR3 loop reads CASSEGLAGINEQFF. CDR3 bases: TGTGCCAGCAGTGAAGGGTTAGCGGGAATCAATGAGCAGTTCTTC.

The chain recombines TRBV28 with TRBJ1-5, with 8 bases lining up with TRBD1. The CDR3 length is 15 residues. The germline CDR1 and CDR2 sequences are MDHEN and SYDVKM. V shed 0 bases and J 5 bases; nucleotides not matched to a gene: 3. The CDR3 spells CASSLWTGDHQPQHF. In DNA, the CDR3 is TGTGCCAGCAGTTTATGGACAGGGGACCATCAGCCCCAGCATTTT.

V usage is TRBV25-1 and J usage is TRBJ2-1; weak D call: TRBD2 (5 bases). The CDR3 spans 11 residues. The V end was cut by 6 bases, the J end by 10 bases, with 10 bases between. Germline lookup yields CDR1 MGHDK and CDR2 SYGVNS. The chain's CDR3 is CASRLGREQFF. For the CDR3, the DNA is TGTGCCAGCAGGCTGGGGAGAGAGCAGTTCTTC.

The chain joins TRBV5-4 to TRBJ1-2, with TRBD1 matching over 8 bases. The V and J ends lost 1 base and 6 bases, in that order; junction bases with no gene match: 5. Germline V gene lookup returns CDR1 SGHNT and CDR2 YYREEE (reference sequence). The CDR3 contains 14 residues. The CDR3 region has the DNA TGTGCCAGCAGCTTGACCAGGGGGCGGGATGGCTACACCTTC. This encodes CASSLTRGRDGYTF.

V gene TRBV5-5 combines with J gene TRBJ2-7, with D unclear. V shed 3 bases and J shed 2 bases, with 9 bases lying between them. Looked up from germline, CDR1 is SGHKS and CDR2 is YYEKEE (reference sequence). This CDR3 spans 13 amino acids. The CDR3 bases are TGTGCCAGCAGCTGGGCCACTCCCTACGAGCAGTACTTC. This encodes CASSWATPYEQYF.

V gene TRBV6-6 combines with J gene TRBJ1-1; 7 bases align to TRBD1. The CDR3 runs to 12 residues. Germline CDR1 and CDR2: MNHNY and SVGAGI (reference sequence). With 0 bases clipped from V and 11 bases from J, the junction kept 3 bases outside the gene matches. The CDR3 loop reads CASSYSDRVAFF. The CDR3 bases are TGTGCCAGCAGTTACTCTGACAGGGTTGCTTTCTTT.